A single sample gave rise to the 9 T cell receptor beta chains below, sequenced in a study of blood T cells in healthy people across ages. Using a J-beta primer mix together with a sample-barcoded 5' primer, a second PCR was run for about 7 to 12 cycles. TCRdb passed the 5' RACE reads through MiXCR, listing each CDR3 protein once. Of roughly 680,000 distinct CDR3 sequences listed, more than 45% are singletons. The specimen was blood. The receptors were sampled from a woman aged 80 or older in good health.

On this clonotype itself: One base away lies a much larger clone, so this may be a sequencing read error. DNA of the CDR3: TGCAGTGCTATGGGACTAGCGGGACTATATGAGCAGTACTTC. Protein product: CSAMGLAGLYEQYF. The rearrangement uses TRBV20-1 and TRBJ2-5; 13 bases map to TRBD2. Germline V gene lookup returns CDR1 DFQATT and CDR2 SNEGSKA (reference sequence). The CDR3 contains 14 residues. With 4 bases clipped from V and 11 bases from J, the junction kept 10 bases outside the gene matches.

This clonotype was counted only a few times. The gene calls are TRBV12-3 or TRBV12-4 and TRBJ2-3, with unresolved D. Trimming left V 6 bases short and J 7 bases short, with 14 bases between. The CDR3 length is 13 residues. The CDR3 DNA is TGTGCCAGCAGCATAGTCGGCTCGAATACGCAGTATTTT. It encodes CASSIVGSNTQYF.

V is TRBV27 and J is TRBJ2-3, with 7 nucleotides matching TRBD2. After removal of 0 bases from V and 0 bases from J, the junction contained 9 bases not matched to a gene. CDR1 and CDR2 from the germline V gene are MNHEY and SMNVEV (reference sequence). The CDR3 contains 18 residues. In DNA, the CDR3 is TGTGCCAGCAGTTTATCGTATGGGGGAGGGCCGAGCACAGATACGCAGTATTTT. Translated, it gives CASSLSYGGGPSTDTQYF.

V is TRBV11-2 and J is TRBJ2-7; TRBD2 might be the D (6 bases). V lost 4 bases and J 7 bases, leaving 23 bases between the germline ends. This CDR3 spans 16 amino acids. Germline CDR1 reads SGHAT; CDR2 reads FQNNGV. CDR3 region: CASSWGRPQRANEQYF. In DNA, the CDR3 is TGTGCCAGCAGCTGGGGGAGGCCCCAAAGGGCCAATGAGCAGTACTTC.

In this sample, this clonotype turned up many times. This sequence joins TRBV5-1 and TRBJ2-5; D not certain. The germline V gene encodes CDR1 SGHRS and CDR2 YFSETQ. The V gene lost 0 bases and the J gene lost 1 base, with 7 bases spanning the gap. The CDR3 totals 14 residues. The chain's CDR3 is CASSLGVTQETQYF. The CDR3 DNA reads as TGCGCCAGCAGCTTGGGGGTCACCCAAGAGACCCAGTACTTC. The entire variable domain, with the rest obtained from reference TRBV5-1 and TRBJ2-5, is as follows: KAGVTQTPRYLIKTRGQQVTLSCSPISGHRSVSWYQQTPGQGLQFLFEYFSETQRNKGNFPGRFSGRQFSNSRSEMNVSTLELGDSALYLCASSLGVTQETQYFGPGTRLLVL.

The chain recombines TRBV7-2 with TRBJ1-4; 7 bases line up with TRBD1. Germline values: CDR1 SGHTA, CDR2 FQGNSA. The CDR3 has 14 amino acids. The V segment lost 4 bases and the J segment 7 bases; nucleotides outside the gene matches: 6. CDR3 region: CASSSRGHGEKLFF. In DNA form, the CDR3 reads TGTGCCAGCAGCTCAAGGGGGCATGGTGAAAAACTGTTTTTT.

The CDR3 sequence is CASSQEGGGSDTQYF. As DNA, the CDR3 is TGTGCCAGCAGCCAAGAGGGGGGGGGGTCAGATACGCAGTATTTT. The chain uses TRBV3-1 and TRBJ2-3, with TRBD2 matching 7 bases. CDR1 and CDR2 (germline): LGHDT, YNNKEL (reference sequence). The CDR3 length is 15 residues. The V segment lost 0 bases and the J segment 4 bases; nucleotides outside the gene matches: 4.

The V gene is TRBV7-9, the J gene TRBJ1-5; a possible D gene is TRBD1 (5 bases). Germline CDR1 reads SEHNR; CDR2 reads FQNEAQ (reference sequence). V was cut by 1 base and J by 5 bases, with 12 bases left in between. This CDR3 region has 15 residues. The CDR3: CASSLVATADQPQHF. CDR3 nucleotides: TGTGCCAGCAGCTTAGTAGCGACAGCCGATCAGCCCCAGCATTTT.

This clonotype has only one observation. The V and J genes are TRBV25-1 and TRBJ1-1, with no clear D. Looked up from germline, CDR1 is MGHDK and CDR2 is SYGVNS. Trimming shortened V by 7 bases and J by 1 base, and 10 bases separated the two germline ends. CDR3 length equals 13 residues. The CDR3 protein is CASTSDKNTEAFF. The CDR3, as DNA: TGTGCCAGCACCTCTGACAAGAACACTGAAGCTTTCTTT.